The table lists the clone carrying this T cell receptor (beta chain) with a few counts. Antigen unknown. This entry belongs to a study of regulatory T cells in long-lasting Graves disease. The CDR3 is 13 amino acids. Trimming left V 9 bases short and J 2 bases short, with 10 bases between. Germline assignment: CDR1 KGHDR and CDR2 SFDVKD. The study, taken as a whole, reports: The study examined only peripheral blood, not thyroid tissue. Patients with persistent disease showed a bias toward TRBV28, TRBJ1-2 and TRBJ2-5. TCR diversity was lower in persistent Graves' patients than in newly diagnosed ones.

TCR beta libraries were built with iRepertoire HTBI primers and Arm-PCR of CDR3 regions. TCRdb fed the multiplex PCR reads into MiXCR, producing one record per CDR3 protein. Among some 400,000 distinct CDR3 sequences, 15% were seen once, and the ten largest hold roughly 17%. Specified time point: newly diagnosed GD, antithyroid drugs for less than 3 months. Extracted PBMC RNA gave rise to the TCR library. These records were also assigned to another study, of T cells in Graves' hyperthyroidism and ophthalmopathy. That investigation notes: Ophthalmopathy prediction by the model preceded onset by a median roughly 6.3 months.

The sample here was peripheral blood mononuclear cells (PBMCs), taken at new diagnosis, from a patient treated with antithyroid drugs. The J gene is TRBJ2-1, the V gene TRBV24-1; TRBD2 is a possible D gene (6 bases). The TCR comes from a woman in her thirties with Graves disease. This CDR3 reads CATGDSAYNEQFF. The DNA of the CDR3 is TGTGCCACCGGGGACTCCGCCTACAATGAGCAGTTCTTC.